This entry concerns a single T cell receptor beta chain. The sample originates from a study of cytomegalovirus exposure and HLA in healthy donors. With 60 Vbeta and 13 Jbeta primers, the PCR was carried out. Produced via immunoSEQ multiplex PCR; TCRdb's table is partial and in-frame only. The table records around 120,000 clones, 75% of them present only once. Looked up from germline, CDR1 is MNHNS and CDR2 is SASEGT. This CDR3 contains 15 residues. Trimming cost V 8 bases and J 2 bases, with 18 bases left between them. The chain has TRBV6-1 and TRBJ1-2; D is perhaps TRBD1 (6 bases). The receptor's source is a woman under 30 in good health and CMV-seronegative. Sequencing was performed on PBMCs. Written as DNA, the CDR3 is TGTGCCAGCTACGAACAGGGATTAGGGAACTATGGCTACACCTTC. This gives the protein CASYEQGLGNYGYTF.